The entry that follows covers one TCR beta chain sequence. Repertoires were generated with immunoSEQ multiplex PCR, while TCRdb's copy carries only in-frame clones and drops some. This table has around 99,000 clones, 88% appearing once. The data were taken from a study of T cell responses to AZD1222 COVID-19 vaccine. The sequencing used peripheral blood, collected on day 0 of MenACWY control vaccination. The sequence was collected from an adult in good health.

The CDR3 region has the DNA TGTGCCAGCAGTTTACTGGACAGGGGGACTGAAGCTTTCTTT. It encodes CASSLLDRGTEAFF. The V gene is TRBV27, the J gene TRBJ1-1; 10 bases agree with TRBD1. CDR3 length: 14 residues. Germline V lookup: CDR1 MNHEY, CDR2 SMNVEV (reference sequence). J was trimmed by 5 bases and V by 2 bases; bases with no gene match: 2.